Reported below is one TCR beta chain. Its antigen is unidentified. A 6-nucleotide sample barcode was carried by the UMIs, which template switching added. TCRdb re-called the 5' RACE reads; one entry per CDR3 protein, DNA not given. This table holds about 450,000 distinct CDR3 sequences. This entry belongs to a study of monozygotic twins with inflammatory bowel disease. General observations from the study: A single strong clonotype or signal linked to IBD was not supported. Clonotype overlap with others was lower in IBD patients than in healthy twins, a difference that was greatest with disease activity.

This CDR3 region has 15 residues. Germline lookup yields CDR1 MNHNS and CDR2 SASEGT. This sequence was found in a human donor with ulcerative colitis or Crohn's disease, or a healthy co-twin of an affected twin (not recorded which). Sequencing used blood. The chain couples TRBV6-1 to TRBJ1-4. The CDR3 reads CASSESYSLNEKLFF.